This T cell receptor beta chain derives from a study of cytomegalovirus exposure and HLA in healthy donors. Study-wide background: A later analysis reported the 120 or so validation repertoires used the same platform as the roughly 700 first-cohort repertoires. Study-wide results and caveats: Confirmation was obtained in vitro that three CMV-associated chains are specific for CMV antigens. Subsequent analysis revealed that first-cohort TCR clusters tended to co-occur in the 110 or so validation repertoires. Cytomegalovirus-associated status was assigned to 164 TCR beta chains.

This CDR3 has 14 amino acids. Trimming at V came to 4 bases and at J to 5 bases, leaving 2 bases not matched to a gene. Germline-derived CDR1 and CDR2 are SNHLY and FYNNEI. This clone turned up a few times. Its specificity is not known. Repertoires were generated with immunoSEQ multiplex PCR, while TCRdb's copy carries only in-frame clones and drops some. The sample lists hundreds of thousands of clones, approximately 83% seen once, with about an eighth in the top ten. This clonotype was obtained from a woman aged 25 to 45 in good health and CMV-seropositive. The chain uses TRBV2 and TRBJ2-1; 10 positions match TRBD2. Sequenced input: PBMCs. CDR3 protein: CASSGLAGHNEQFF. CDR3 DNA sequence: TGTGCCAGCAGTGGACTAGCGGGTCACAATGAGCAGTTCTTC.